This TCR beta chain was profiled in a study of blood T cell repertoires in COVID-19. This clone appeared a few times. The data were produced by immunoSEQ multiplex PCR, yet TCRdb's version contains in-frame clones alone and is incomplete. The table lists tens of thousands of clones, about 75% of them singletons. Germline V gene lookup returns CDR1 SNHLY and CDR2 FYNNEI. The V and J ends lost 4 bases and 5 bases, in that order; junction bases with no gene match: 13. The CDR3 runs to 17 residues. Sample: peripheral blood. This TCR derives from an older man with active or convalescent COVID-19. The chain joins TRBV2 to TRBJ2-5; 10 bases agree with TRBD2. The CDR3 reads CASSVAGGPQGPETQYF. The CDR3 DNA follows: TGTGCCAGCAGTGTAGCGGGGGGACCACAAGGGCCGGAGACCCAGTACTTC.